These 7 T cell receptor beta chains originate from one sample sequenced in a study of blood T cell repertoires in COVID-19. Some clones are missing from TCRdb's copy, which holds only in-frame ones; the method was immunoSEQ multiplex PCR. This table has approximately 230,000 clones, just under 85% appearing once. Sequencing was carried out using peripheral blood. These receptors came from a man older than 75 with acute or convalescent COVID-19.

The chain carries TRBV2 and TRBJ1-3, with D possibly TRBD1 on 5 matching bases. The CDR3 has 15 residues. CDR1 is SNHLY and CDR2 is FYNNEI in the germline V gene. The V end lost 4 bases, the J end lost 4 bases, and 14 bases lay between the germline ends. The DNA of the CDR3 is TGTGCCAGCAGTGCCCGCGGGGGTCGCGGAAACACCATATATTTT. This sequence encodes CASSARGGRGNTIYF. The complete variable domain, with remaining parts taken from reference TRBV2 and TRBJ1-3, reads EPEVTQTPSHQVTQMGQEVILRCVPISNHLYFYWYRQILGQKVEFLVSFYNNEISEKSEIFDDQFSVERPDGSNFTLKIRSTKLEDSAMYFCASSARGGRGNTIYFGEGSWLTVV.

The chain has TRBV4-1 and TRBJ2-5; D is undetermined. The CDR3 length is 15 residues. With 0 bases removed from V and 0 bases from J, the gap between germline ends came to 8 bases. Germline V CDR1 and CDR2: MGHRA, YSYEKL. The CDR3 here is CASSQDVLYQETQYF. The CDR3 coding sequence is TGCGCCAGCAGCCAAGATGTCTTGTACCAAGAGACCCAGTACTTC.

The CDR3, as DNA: TGTGCCACCAGCAGGGGACGGTCCTACGAGCAGTACTTC. Protein sequence: CATSRGRSYEQYF. The gene calls are TRBV24-1 and TRBJ2-7; D may be TRBD1 (6 bases). Per the germline V gene, CDR1 is KGHDR and CDR2 is SFDVKD. This CDR3 contains 13 residues. V was clipped by 7 bases and J by 1 base, with 10 bases between them.

The chain employs TRBV5-1 and TRBJ1-6; D is unclear. The CDR3 runs to 16 residues. V was clipped by 0 bases and J by 0 bases, with 7 bases between them. Looked up from germline, CDR1 is SGHRS and CDR2 is YFSETQ. The DNA for the CDR3 is TGCGCCAGCAGCTTGGTCGGGAGCTCCTATAATTCACCCCTCCACTTT. This encodes CASSLVGSSYNSPLHF.

This clone was seen once. The V gene is TRBV5-8, the J gene TRBJ1-1; possibly TRBD1 for D (6 bases). Germline loops: CDR1 SGHTS, CDR2 YDEGEE. With 4 bases removed from V and 7 bases from J, the gap between germline ends came to 20 bases. The CDR3 runs 15 residues. CDR3 sequence reads: CASSGLNRDPNEAFF. The CDR3 DNA sequence: TGTGCCAGCAGCGGTTTGAACAGGGACCCCAATGAAGCTTTCTTT.

The chain uses TRBV24-1 and TRBJ1-2, with D perhaps TRBD1 (5 bases). Looked up from germline, CDR1 is KGHDR and CDR2 is SFDVKD. This CDR3 has 12 amino acids. The V end was cut by 6 bases, the J end by 4 bases, with 8 bases between. The CDR3 DNA reads TGTGCCACCAGTAGTGGGGCCTATGGCTACACCTTC. Protein product: CATSSGAYGYTF.

The V gene is TRBV10-1, the J gene TRBJ1-5; weak D call: TRBD1 (6 bases). This CDR3 has 15 residues. V lost 4 bases to trimming and J lost 9 bases, with 19 bases between them. Germline assignment: CDR1 WNHNN and CDR2 SYGVQD (reference sequence). The CDR3 region is CASSGRRGQIVPQHF. CDR3 in DNA: TGCGCCAGCAGTGGCCGAAGGGGACAAATTGTGCCCCAGCATTTT.